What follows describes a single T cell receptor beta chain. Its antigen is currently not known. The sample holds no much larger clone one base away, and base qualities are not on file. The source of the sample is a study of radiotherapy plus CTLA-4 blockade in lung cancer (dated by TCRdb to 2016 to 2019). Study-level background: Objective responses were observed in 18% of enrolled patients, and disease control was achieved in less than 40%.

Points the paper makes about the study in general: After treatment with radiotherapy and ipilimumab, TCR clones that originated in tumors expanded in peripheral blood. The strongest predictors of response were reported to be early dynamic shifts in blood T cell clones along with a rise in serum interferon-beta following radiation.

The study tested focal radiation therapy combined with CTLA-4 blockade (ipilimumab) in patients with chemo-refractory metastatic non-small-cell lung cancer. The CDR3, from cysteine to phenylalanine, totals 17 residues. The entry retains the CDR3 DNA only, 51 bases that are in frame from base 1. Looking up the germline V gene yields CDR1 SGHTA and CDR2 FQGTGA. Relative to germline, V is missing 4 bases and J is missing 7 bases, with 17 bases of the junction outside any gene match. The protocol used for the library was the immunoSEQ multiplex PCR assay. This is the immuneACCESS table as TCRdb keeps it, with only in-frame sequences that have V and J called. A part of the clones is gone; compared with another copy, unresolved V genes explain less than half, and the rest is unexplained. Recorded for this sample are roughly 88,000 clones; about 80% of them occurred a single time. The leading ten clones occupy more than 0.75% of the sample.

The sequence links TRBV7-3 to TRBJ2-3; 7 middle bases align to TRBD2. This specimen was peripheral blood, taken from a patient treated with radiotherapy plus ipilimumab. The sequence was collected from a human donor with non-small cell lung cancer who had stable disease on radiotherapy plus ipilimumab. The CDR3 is CASSSAGTTLSANTQYF. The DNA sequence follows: TGTGCCAGCAGCTCGGCCGGGACTACCCTGTCGGCGAATACGCAGTATTTT.